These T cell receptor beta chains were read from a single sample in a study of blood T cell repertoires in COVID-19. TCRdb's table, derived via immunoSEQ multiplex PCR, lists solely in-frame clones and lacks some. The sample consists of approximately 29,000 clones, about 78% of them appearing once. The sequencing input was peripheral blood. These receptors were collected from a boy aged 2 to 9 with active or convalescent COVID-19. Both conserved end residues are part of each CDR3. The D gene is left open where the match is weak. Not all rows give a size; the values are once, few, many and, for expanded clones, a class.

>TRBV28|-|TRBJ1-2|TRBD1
CASRGQGLGYF
TGTGCCAGCAGGGGACAGGGCCTGGGGTACTTC
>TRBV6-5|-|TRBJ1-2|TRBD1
CASRQGQGRGGYTF
TGTGCCAGCAGACAGGGACAGGGGAGGGGAGGCTACACCTTC
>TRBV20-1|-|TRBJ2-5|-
CSAIPQETQYF
TGCAGTGCTATTCCGCAAGAGACCCAGTACTTC
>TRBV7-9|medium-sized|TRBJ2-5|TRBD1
CASSRLGDRGQETQYF
TGTGCCAGCAGCCGCCTAGGGGACAGGGGCCAAGAGACCCAGTACTTC
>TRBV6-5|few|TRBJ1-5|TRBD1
CASSTRDRGQPQHF
TGTGCCAGCAGTACCCGGGACAGGGGGCAGCCCCAGCATTTT
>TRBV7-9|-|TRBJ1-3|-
CASSPGNGNTIYF
TGTGCCAGCAGCCCCGGGAATGGAAACACCATATATTTT
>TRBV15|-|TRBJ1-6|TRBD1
CATSKQTGGSSPLHF
TGTGCCACCAGCAAGCAAACAGGGGGGTCTTCACCCCTCCACTTT
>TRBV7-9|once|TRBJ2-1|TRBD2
CASSSSGTSETGKQFF
TGTGCCAGCAGCTCCTCCGGGACTAGCGAGACCGGTAAGCAGTTCTTC
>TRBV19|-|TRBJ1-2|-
CASTGGAYYGYTF
TGTGCCAGTACGGGGGGCGCTTATTATGGCTACACCTTC
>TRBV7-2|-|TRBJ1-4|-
CASSLQGSHNEKLFF
TGTGCCAGCAGCTTACAGGGGAGTCATAATGAAAAACTGTTTTTT
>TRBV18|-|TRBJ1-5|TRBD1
CASSPGDRGAGQPQHF
TGTGCCAGCTCACCCGGGGACAGGGGGGCAGGTCAGCCCCAGCATTTT
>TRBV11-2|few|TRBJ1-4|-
CASSYRAGRYEKLFF
TGTGCCAGCAGCTATAGGGCAGGGCGATATGAAAAACTGTTTTTT
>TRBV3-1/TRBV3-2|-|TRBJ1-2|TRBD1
CASSPGQGFYGYTF
TGTGCCAGCAGCCCGGGACAGGGGTTCTATGGCTACACCTTC
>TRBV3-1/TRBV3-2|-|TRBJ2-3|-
CASSLGGGSDTQYF
TGTGCCAGCAGCCTTGGGGGAGGCTCAGATACGCAGTATTTT
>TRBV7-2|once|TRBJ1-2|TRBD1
CASSLVGTAYGYTF
TGTGCCAGCAGCTTAGTTGGGACAGCCTATGGCTACACCTTC
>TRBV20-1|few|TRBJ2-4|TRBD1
CSARQGDIQYF
TGCAGTGCTAGACAGGGGGACATTCAGTACTTC
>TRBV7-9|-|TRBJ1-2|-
CASSREQGLGGYTF
TGTGCCAGCAGCCGTGAACAGGGTTTAGGGGGCTACACCTTC
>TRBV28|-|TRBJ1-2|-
CASSRVGLGPGGYTF
TGTGCCAGCAGCCGGGTGGGACTTGGACCTGGCGGCTACACCTTC
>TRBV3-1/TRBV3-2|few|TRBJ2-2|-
CASRGQNTGELFF
TGTGCCAGCAGGGGACAGAACACCGGGGAGCTGTTTTTT